A selection of T cell receptor beta chains follows, all from one sample in a study of blood T cells in healthy people across ages. MiXCR, applied by TCRdb to the 5' RACE reads, yields one record per CDR3 protein. This sample carries roughly 700,000 distinct CDR3 sequences, 20% to 30% of them seen once, and the ten largest clones take 9.4%. This sample was shared with a second study, whose subject was T cells of mothers and their children.

The specimen was blood. The origin of the receptors is a boy younger than 18 in good health. The conserved cysteine and the conserved F or W are not part of the CDR3 here. Fields, in order: V gene, J gene, CDR3 protein.

V gene: TRBV6-4
J gene: TRBJ2-1
CDR3 protein: ASSSQSSAYNEQF

V gene: TRBV6-1
J gene: TRBJ2-3
CDR3 protein: ASRRGWGHPADTQY

V gene: TRBV7-9
J gene: TRBJ2-5
CDR3 protein: ASSAGGSETQY

V gene: TRBV9
J gene: TRBJ2-2
CDR3 protein: ASSTYPGQGALNTGELF

V gene: TRBV29-1
J gene: TRBJ2-5
CDR3 protein: SVEERRGGAEETQY

V gene: TRBV20-1
J gene: TRBJ2-3
CDR3 protein: SATSSGSTDTQY

V gene: TRBV7-2
J gene: TRBJ2-5
CDR3 protein: ASSLRPTRRQETQY

V gene: TRBV5-4
J gene: TRBJ2-3
CDR3 protein: ASSLGGTTGSTDTQY

V gene: TRBV28
J gene: TRBJ2-5
CDR3 protein: ASSLPKGREQY

V gene: TRBV27
J gene: TRBJ2-1
CDR3 protein: ASSPGGSIAYNEQF

V gene: TRBV20-1
J gene: TRBJ2-7
CDR3 protein: SAGLAGGPEQY

V gene: TRBV20-1
J gene: TRBJ2-3
CDR3 protein: SALGLASTDTQY

V gene: TRBV2
J gene: TRBJ2-5
CDR3 protein: ASRGTSGLV

V gene: TRBV7-2
J gene: TRBJ2-1
CDR3 protein: ASSQRMTDLGNEQF

V gene: TRBV7-9
J gene: TRBJ2-5
CDR3 protein: ASSKAQETQY

V gene: TRBV7-3
J gene: NA
CDR3 protein: ASSRTGRADEQF

V gene: TRBV14
J gene: TRBJ2-1
CDR3 protein: ASRKAGVYNEQF

V gene: TRBV28
J gene: TRBJ1-5
CDR3 protein: ASTHTGLGQPQH

V gene: TRBV6-6
J gene: TRBJ2-5
CDR3 protein: ASEVAGETQY

V gene: TRBV5-1
J gene: TRBJ2-1
CDR3 protein: ASSSTGPSYNEQF

V gene: TRBV7-3
J gene: TRBJ2-5
CDR3 protein: ASSQTTGETQY